Listed below are T cell receptor beta chains from one sample, sequenced in a study of early T cells in non-severe SARS-CoV-2 infection. TCRdb processed the 5' RACE reads anew with MiXCR; each CDR3 protein has one entry. The profile covers about 110,000 distinct CDR3 sequences, with around 10% appearing a single time and about 8.1% taken by the ten largest. Sequenced material: whole blood. Every receptor here comes from an adult who was a healthcare worker with PCR-confirmed SARS-CoV-2 infection or an uninfected control (not recorded which). CDR3s include the opening cysteine and the closing phenylalanine or tryptophan. Each record gives: J gene, V gene, clone size, D gene, CDR3 protein, CDR3 DNA. A D gene is named only where the DNA matches it firmly. Clone size is shown for a subset of rows, as once, few, many or a class of expanded clone.

J: TRBJ2-7; V: TRBV6-2/TRBV6-3; size: many; D: TRBD1; CDR3: CASSYVRGRGDEQYF; DNA: TGTGCCAGCAGTTACGTCAGGGGGCGCGGAGACGAGCAGTACTTC
J: TRBJ1-1; V: TRBV6-5; size: many; D: -; CDR3: CASSIGPNTEAFF; DNA: TGTGCCAGCAGTATTGGGCCGAACACTGAAGCTTTCTTT
J: TRBJ1-2; V: TRBV28; size: -; D: -; CDR3: CASSFPRANYGYTF; DNA: TGTGCCAGCAGTTTCCCCAGAGCTAACTATGGCTACACCTTC
J: TRBJ2-3; V: TRBV30; size: many; D: -; CDR3: CAWSIGSGTDTQYF; DNA: TGTGCCTGGAGTATTGGAAGCGGGACAGATACGCAGTATTTT
J: TRBJ2-2; V: TRBV4-3; size: -; D: -; CDR3: CASSQARFGANTGELFF; DNA: TGCGCCAGCAGCCAAGCGAGGTTCGGGGCGAACACCGGGGAGCTGTTTTTT
J: TRBJ2-2; V: TRBV11-3; size: -; D: TRBD1; CDR3: CASSPLGTGDTGELFF; DNA: TGTGCCAGCAGCCCTTTGGGGACAGGGGACACCGGGGAGCTGTTTTTT
J: TRBJ2-2; V: TRBV7-8; size: -; D: TRBD2; CDR3: CASSSTRDYHAGELFF; DNA: TGTGCCAGCAGCTCGACCCGGGACTATCACGCCGGGGAGCTGTTTTTT
J: TRBJ2-1; V: TRBV12-3/TRBV12-4; size: many; D: TRBD2; CDR3: CASSFRTTSGRSDYNEQFF; DNA: TGTGCCAGCAGTTTCAGGACCACTAGCGGGAGATCAGACTACAATGAGCAGTTCTTC
J: TRBJ1-2; V: TRBV4-1; size: many; D: -; CDR3: CASSQGRGIGYTF; DNA: TGCGCCAGCAGCCAAGGAAGAGGGATTGGCTACACCTTC
J: TRBJ2-7; V: TRBV5-4; size: many; D: -; CDR3: CASSLAPLGQRYEQYF; DNA: TGTGCCAGCAGCTTGGCTCCACTCGGACAGCGGTACGAGCAGTACTTC
J: TRBJ2-3; V: TRBV21-1; size: -; D: -; CDR3: CASSKAFRETETQYF; DNA: TGTGCCAGCAGCAAAGCGTTCCGGGAGACAGAAACGCAGTATTTT
J: TRBJ2-3; V: TRBV9; size: many; D: -; CDR3: CASSSSREIGRDTQYF; DNA: TGTGCCAGCAGCTCGTCCCGGGAGATTGGAAGGGATACGCAGTATTTT
J: TRBJ1-2; V: TRBV6-1; size: many; D: -; CDR3: CASSEMVGDKNYGYTF; DNA: TGTGCCAGCAGTGAGATGGTTGGGGACAAAAACTATGGCTACACCTTC
J: TRBJ2-5; V: TRBV2; size: -; D: -; CDR3: CASSEKGFGGQYF; DNA: TGTGCCAGCAGTGAAAAGGGGTTCGGGGGCCAGTACTTC
J: TRBJ2-3; V: TRBV14; size: many; D: -; CDR3: CASSPSSDTQYF; DNA: TGTGCCAGCAGCCCCTCCAGCGATACGCAGTATTTT
J: TRBJ2-1; V: TRBV13; size: -; D: TRBD2; CDR3: CASSGSGREANEQFF; DNA: TGTGCCAGCAGCGGAAGCGGGAGAGAGGCCAATGAGCAGTTCTTC
J: TRBJ2-1; V: TRBV11-2; size: many; D: TRBD2; CDR3: CASSLGGSGFTSYNEQFF; DNA: TGTGCCAGCAGCTTAGGGGGTAGCGGGTTCACCTCCTACAATGAGCAGTTCTTC
J: TRBJ2-3; V: TRBV20-1; size: few; D: TRBD1; CDR3: CSARDRVFNTDTQYF; DNA: TGCAGTGCTAGGGACAGGGTATTTAACACAGATACGCAGTATTTT